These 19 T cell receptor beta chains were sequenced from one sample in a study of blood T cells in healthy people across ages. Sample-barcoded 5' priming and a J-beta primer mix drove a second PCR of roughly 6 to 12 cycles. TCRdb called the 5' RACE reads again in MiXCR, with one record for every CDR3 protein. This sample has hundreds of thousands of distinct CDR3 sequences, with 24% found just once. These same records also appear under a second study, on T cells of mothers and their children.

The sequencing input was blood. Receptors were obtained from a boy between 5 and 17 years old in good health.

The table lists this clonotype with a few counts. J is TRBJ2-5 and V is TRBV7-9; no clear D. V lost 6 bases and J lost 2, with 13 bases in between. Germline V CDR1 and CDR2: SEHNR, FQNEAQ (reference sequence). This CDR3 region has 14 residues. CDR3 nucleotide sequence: TGTGCCAGCAGTCCTGGGTTGGTACAAGAGACCCAGTACTTC. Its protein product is CASSPGLVQETQYF.

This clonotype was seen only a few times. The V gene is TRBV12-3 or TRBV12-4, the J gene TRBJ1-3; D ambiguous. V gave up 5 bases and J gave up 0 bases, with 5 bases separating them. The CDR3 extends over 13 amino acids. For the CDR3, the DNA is TGTGCCAGCAGTCCTTCCTCTGGAAACACCATATATTTT. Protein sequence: CASSPSSGNTIYF.

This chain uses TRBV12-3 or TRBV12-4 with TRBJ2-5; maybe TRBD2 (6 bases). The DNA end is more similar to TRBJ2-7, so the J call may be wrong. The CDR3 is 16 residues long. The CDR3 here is CASSFTTGQGGYEQYF. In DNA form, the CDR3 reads TGTGCCAGCAGTTTCACCACGGGGCAGGGAGGATACGAGCAGTACTTC.

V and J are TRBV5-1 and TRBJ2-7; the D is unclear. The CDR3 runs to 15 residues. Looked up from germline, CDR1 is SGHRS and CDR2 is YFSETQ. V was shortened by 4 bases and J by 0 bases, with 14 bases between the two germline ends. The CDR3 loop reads CASSAKDRPSYEQYF. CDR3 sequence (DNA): TGCGCCAGCAGCGCTAAGGACCGTCCCTCCTACGAGCAGTACTTC.

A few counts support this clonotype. CDR3 DNA: TGTGCCAGCCGGGGAGAACCCTACAATGAGCAGTTCTTC. It specifies CASRGEPYNEQFF. J is TRBJ2-1 and V is TRBV28; perhaps TRBD2 as D (5 bases). Germline lookup yields CDR1 MDHEN and CDR2 SYDVKM. The CDR3 covers 13 residues. Trimming removed 8 bases at V and 2 bases at J, with 10 bases between.

This CDR3 is CASSQEKGPSGELFF. The CDR3 region has the DNA TGTGCCAGCAGCCAAGAAAAGGGGCCTAGTGGGGAGCTGTTTTTT. The J gene is TRBJ2-2, the V gene TRBV4-2, with a weak D call TRBD1 (5 bases). Germline CDR1 LGHNA, CDR2 YNFKEQ. V was clipped by 0 bases and J by 8 bases, with 13 bases between them. The CDR3 is 15 amino acids.

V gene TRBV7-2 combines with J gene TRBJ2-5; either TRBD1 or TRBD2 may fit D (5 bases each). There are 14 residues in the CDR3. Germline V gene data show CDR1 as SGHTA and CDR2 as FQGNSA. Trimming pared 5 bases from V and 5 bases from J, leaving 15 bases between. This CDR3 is CASSLGTAGETQYF. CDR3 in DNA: TGTGCCAGCAGCCTCGGGACGGCAGGGGAGACCCAGTACTTC.

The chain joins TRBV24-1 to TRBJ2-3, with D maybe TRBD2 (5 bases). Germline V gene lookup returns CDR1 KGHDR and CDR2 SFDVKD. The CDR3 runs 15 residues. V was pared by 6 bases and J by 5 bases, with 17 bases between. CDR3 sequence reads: CATSRFSREKDTQYF. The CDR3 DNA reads TGTGCCACCAGTAGATTTTCACGGGAAAAAGATACGCAGTATTTT.

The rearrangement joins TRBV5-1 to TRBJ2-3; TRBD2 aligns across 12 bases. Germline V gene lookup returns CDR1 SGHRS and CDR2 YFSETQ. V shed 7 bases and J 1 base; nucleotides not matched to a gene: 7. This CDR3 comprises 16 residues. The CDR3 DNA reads TGCGCCAGCTGTCCCCTAGCGGGGGGGGGCACAGATACGCAGTATTTT. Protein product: CASCPLAGGGTDTQYF.

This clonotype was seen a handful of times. The CDR3 is CASSLAVGGGTGELFF. As DNA, the CDR3 is TGTGCCAGCAGCTTAGCTGTGGGAGGGGGGACCGGGGAGCTGTTTTTT. The chain carries TRBV7-2 and TRBJ2-2; possible D gene TRBD2, 7 bases. The CDR3 loop spans 16 amino acids. V dropped 0 bases and J dropped 5 bases, with 13 bases sitting between them. Germline V gene lookup returns CDR1 SGHTA and CDR2 FQGNSA.

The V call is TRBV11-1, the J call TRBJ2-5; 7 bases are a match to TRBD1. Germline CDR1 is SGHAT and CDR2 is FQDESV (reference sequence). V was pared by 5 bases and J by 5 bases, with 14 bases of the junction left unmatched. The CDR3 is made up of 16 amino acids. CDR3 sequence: CASSPQDRPLGETQYF. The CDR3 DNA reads TGTGCCAGCAGCCCGCAGGACAGGCCCCTGGGGGAGACCCAGTACTTC.

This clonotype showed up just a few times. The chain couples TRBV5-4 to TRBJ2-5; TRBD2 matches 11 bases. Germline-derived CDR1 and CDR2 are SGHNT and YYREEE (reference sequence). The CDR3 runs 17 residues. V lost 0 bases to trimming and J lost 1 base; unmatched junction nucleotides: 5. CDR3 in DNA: TGTGCCAGCAGCTTGGATTATGGACTAGCGGGCCAAGAGACCCAGTACTTC. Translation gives CASSLDYGLAGQETQYF.

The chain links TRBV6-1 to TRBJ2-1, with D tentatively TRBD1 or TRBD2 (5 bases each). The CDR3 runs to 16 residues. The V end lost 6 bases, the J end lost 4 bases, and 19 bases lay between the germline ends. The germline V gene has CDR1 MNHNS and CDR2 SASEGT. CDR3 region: CASRDLGAAGYNEQFF. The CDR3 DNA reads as TGTGCCAGCAGGGACCTCGGGGCAGCTGGGTACAATGAGCAGTTCTTC.

For the CDR3, the DNA is TGTGCCAGCAGCCAAGCAACAGGGAGAACTGAAGCTTTCTTT. Translating gives CASSQATGRTEAFF. The J gene is TRBJ1-1, the V gene TRBV4-2, with a weak D call TRBD1 (6 bases). There are 14 residues in the CDR3. V was clipped by 1 base and J by 5 bases, with 11 bases between them. Germline values: CDR1 LGHNA, CDR2 YNFKEQ.

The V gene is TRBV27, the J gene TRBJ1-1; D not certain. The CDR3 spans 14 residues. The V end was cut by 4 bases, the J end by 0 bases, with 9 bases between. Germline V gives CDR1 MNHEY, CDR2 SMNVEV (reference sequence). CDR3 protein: CASSWHFMNTEAFF. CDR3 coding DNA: TGTGCCAGCAGTTGGCATTTCATGAACACTGAAGCTTTCTTT.

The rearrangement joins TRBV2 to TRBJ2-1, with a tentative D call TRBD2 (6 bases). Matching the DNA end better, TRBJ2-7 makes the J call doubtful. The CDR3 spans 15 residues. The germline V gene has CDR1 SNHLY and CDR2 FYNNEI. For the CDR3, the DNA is TGTGCCAGCACCTTACTCGGTGGGGGGATTTTCGAGCAGTACTTC. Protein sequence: CASTLLGGGIFEQYF.

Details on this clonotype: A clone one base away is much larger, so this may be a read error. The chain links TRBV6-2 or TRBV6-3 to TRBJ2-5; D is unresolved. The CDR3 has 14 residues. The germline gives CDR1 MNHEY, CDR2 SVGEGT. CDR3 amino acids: CANSYSGPQETQYF. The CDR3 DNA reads TGTGCCAACAGTTACTCTGGACCACAAGAGACCCAGTACTTC.

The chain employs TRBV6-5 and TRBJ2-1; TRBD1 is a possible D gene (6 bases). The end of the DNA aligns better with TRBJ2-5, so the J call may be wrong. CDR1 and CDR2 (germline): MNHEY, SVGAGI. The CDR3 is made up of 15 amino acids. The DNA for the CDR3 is TGTGCCAGCAGTTACTCTTCGCAGGGGTGGGAGACCCAGTACTTC. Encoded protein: CASSYSSQGWETQYF.

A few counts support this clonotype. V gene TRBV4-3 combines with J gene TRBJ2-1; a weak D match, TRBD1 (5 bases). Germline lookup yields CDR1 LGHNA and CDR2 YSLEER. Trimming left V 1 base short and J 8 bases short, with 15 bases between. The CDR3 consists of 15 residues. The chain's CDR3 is CASSQAWQPRDEQFF. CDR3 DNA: TGCGCCAGCAGCCAAGCCTGGCAGCCCAGGGATGAGCAGTTCTTC.